The clone carrying this T cell receptor (beta chain) was found many times. Its antigen is currently unknown. This entry belongs to a study of T cells in Graves' hyperthyroidism and ophthalmopathy. Germline V CDR1 and CDR2: MDHEN, SYDVKM. V gave up 6 bases and J gave up 4 bases, with 19 bases separating them. The length of the CDR3 is 16 residues. General study results and limits: A model using 13 V-J features told ophthalmopathy apart from stable hyperthyroidism. Ophthalmopathy was model-predicted a median roughly 6.5 months pre-onset.

PBMCs were obtained from over 8.5 ml fresh peripheral blood. RNA transcripts yielded amplified TCR beta CDR3 regions. The study used the HTBI primer set for a first-round RT-PCR of the TCR CDR3. TCRdb re-analysed the multiplex PCR reads in MiXCR, keeping a single row per CDR3 protein. Seen here are around 360,000 distinct CDR3 sequences, around 15% observed once, and the top ten hold roughly 20%. The TCR comes from an older woman with Graves' ophthalmopathy. The chain links TRBV28 to TRBJ2-1; D is unresolved. The sequenced sample was blood. The CDR3 sequence is CASRSVSGANYNEQFF. The CDR3 nucleotides are TGTGCCAGCAGATCTGTGTCCGGAGCGAATTACAATGAGCAGTTCTTC.